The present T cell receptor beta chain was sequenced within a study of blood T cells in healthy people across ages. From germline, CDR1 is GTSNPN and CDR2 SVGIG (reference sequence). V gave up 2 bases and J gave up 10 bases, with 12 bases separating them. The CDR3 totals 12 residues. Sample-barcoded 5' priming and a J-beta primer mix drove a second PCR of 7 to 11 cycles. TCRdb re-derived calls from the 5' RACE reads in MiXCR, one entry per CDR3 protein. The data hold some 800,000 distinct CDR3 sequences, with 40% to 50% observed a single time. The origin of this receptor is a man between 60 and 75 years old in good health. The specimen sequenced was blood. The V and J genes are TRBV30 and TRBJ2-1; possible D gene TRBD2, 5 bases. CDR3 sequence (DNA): TGTGCCTGGAGTATTCCAGGAGGCGAGCAGTTCTTC. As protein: CAWSIPGGEQFF.